What follows are 17 T cell receptor beta chains derived from one specimen sequenced in a study of naive CD8 T cells in extremely preterm neonates. Some clones are missing from TCRdb's copy, which holds only in-frame ones; the method was immunoSEQ multiplex PCR. The sample comprises several thousand clones, roughly 98% of which are singletons, and roughly 2.9% rests with the top ten. Sequencing was done on a sample of naive CD8+ T cells from blood. The source of these receptors is a human donor in good health.

This chain links TRBV11-2 with TRBJ2-5, with 7 bases matching TRBD2. CDR1 is SGHAT and CDR2 is FQNNGV in the germline V gene. V lost 2 bases, J lost 0 bases, and 6 bases stayed unmatched. This CDR3 has 16 amino acids. The CDR3 coding sequence is TGTGCCAGCAGCTTAAGCGGGGTAGGGTACCAAGAGACCCAGTACTTC. The encoded protein is CASSLSGVGYQETQYF.

V usage is TRBV27 and J usage is TRBJ2-3; the match to TRBD2 covers 9 bases. Germline values: CDR1 MNHEY, CDR2 SMNVEV (reference sequence). V lost 3 bases to trimming and J lost 1 base; unmatched junction nucleotides: 2. CDR3 length: 15 amino acids. The CDR3 sequence: CASSFRTSGTDTQYF. The DNA of the CDR3 is TGTGCCAGCAGTTTCCGGACTAGCGGCACAGATACGCAGTATTTT.

This clone was picked up one time. The genes are TRBV6-5 and TRBJ2-1; a weak D match, TRBD2 (5 bases). Trimming removed 5 bases from V and 4 bases from J, with 6 bases in between. The length of the CDR3 is 12 residues. From germline, CDR1 is MNHEY and CDR2 SVGAGI. DNA of the CDR3: TGTGCCAGCAGTCCGGGATACAATGAGCAGTTCTTC. Translated, it gives CASSPGYNEQFF.

This clone appeared a single time. This sequence joins TRBV27 and TRBJ2-5; perhaps TRBD2 as D (7 bases). Deletions cut 4 bases from V and 1 base from J, with 19 bases between. The CDR3 extends over 17 amino acids. Germline V lookup: CDR1 MNHEY, CDR2 SMNVEV (reference sequence). This CDR3 is CASSSLLGGGTQETQYF. For the CDR3, the DNA is TGTGCCAGCAGTTCCCTCTTAGGGGGGGGGACCCAAGAGACCCAGTACTTC.

The V gene is TRBV7-9, the J gene TRBJ2-7, with D perhaps matching TRBD1 (6 bases). The CDR3 has 15 amino acids. V lost 1 base and J lost 0, with 10 bases in between. Per the germline V gene, CDR1 is SEHNR and CDR2 is FQNEAQ (reference sequence). CDR3 DNA: TGTGCCAGCAGCTTAGGGGGGCGGAGCTCCTACGAGCAGTACTTC. Translating it yields CASSLGGRSSYEQYF.

The CDR3 sequence is CASSPAAIISGSSYNEQFF. CDR3 bases: TGTGCCAGCAGCCCAGCCGCGATAATAAGCGGGAGCTCCTACAATGAGCAGTTCTTC. The rearrangement uses TRBV7-6 and TRBJ2-1; 8 bases fit TRBD2. The CDR3 spans 19 residues. The V segment lost 5 bases and the J segment 0 bases; nucleotides outside the gene matches: 15. CDR1 and CDR2 (germline): SGHVS, FNYEAQ.

V gene TRBV11-2 combines with J gene TRBJ2-7; 8 bases agree with TRBD1. The CDR3 contains 14 residues. V lost 3 bases, J lost 2 bases, and 3 bases stayed unmatched. Germline CDR1 SGHAT, CDR2 FQNNGV. CDR3 nucleotides: TGTGCCAGCAGCTTGGGGACAGGAGCCTACGAGCAGTACTTC. Translating gives CASSLGTGAYEQYF.

The chain is built from TRBV27 and TRBJ1-1; tentatively, D is TRBD1 (5 bases). From germline, CDR1 is MNHEY and CDR2 SMNVEV (reference sequence). The CDR3 loop spans 14 amino acids. The V end was cut by 3 bases, the J end by 0 bases, with 8 bases between. CDR3 DNA: TGTGCCAGCAGTTTGGGGGGGATGAACACTGAAGCTTTCTTT. This encodes CASSLGGMNTEAFF.

V and J are TRBV10-2 and TRBJ2-7, with 12 bases fitting TRBD2. This CDR3 spans 14 amino acids. Germline V lookup: CDR1 WSHSY, CDR2 SAAADI. Trimming took 2 bases from V and 7 from J; bases not matched to a gene: 3. In nucleotides, the CDR3 is TGCGCCAGCAGTGAGCGGGGACTAGCGGGTGAGCAGTACGTC. Amino acids: CASSERGLAGEQYV.

The chain couples TRBV7-9 to TRBJ2-5; TRBD1 matches 9 bases. CDR3 length: 15 residues. CDR1 SEHNR and CDR2 FQNEAQ come from the germline V gene (reference sequence). J lost 4 bases, V lost 5 bases, and 8 bases had no gene match. The CDR3 sequence: CASSPPGQGRETQYF. The CDR3 nucleotides are TGTGCCAGCAGCCCTCCGGGACAGGGCCGAGAGACCCAGTACTTC.

The chain has TRBV30 and TRBJ2-7; 7 bases map to TRBD1. J was trimmed by 3 bases and V by 1 base; bases with no gene match: 6. CDR1 is GTSNPN and CDR2 is SVGIG in the germline V gene (reference sequence). The CDR3 length is 14 residues. As DNA, the CDR3 is TGTGCCTGGAGTGAAGGGGGCAGCGTCTACGAGCAGTACTTC. Translating it yields CAWSEGGSVYEQYF.

The V gene is TRBV4-3, the J gene TRBJ2-7; 8 bases are shared with TRBD2. Germline V gene lookup returns CDR1 LGHNA and CDR2 YSLEER. The junction had 10 bases not matched to a gene; V was cut back by 0 bases and J by 6 bases. The CDR3 has 16 residues. CDR3 sequence reads: CASSQDTTGGPSEQYV. CDR3 nucleotide sequence: TGCGCCAGCAGCCAAGATACGACGGGAGGGCCCTCCGAGCAGTACGTC.

The chain uses TRBV15 and TRBJ2-3; no clear D. This CDR3 spans 13 amino acids. The ends were cut back, 4 bases at V and 4 bases at J, with 9 bases in the middle. From germline, CDR1 is LNHNV and CDR2 YYDKDF (reference sequence). CDR3 DNA: TGTGCCACCAGCAACCGTGCAGCAGATACGCAGTATTTT. As protein: CATSNRAADTQYF.

V usage is TRBV9 and J usage is TRBJ2-5; TRBD2 matches 9 bases. The V gene end was trimmed by 0 bases and the J gene end by 4 bases; junction bases not matched to a gene: 7. CDR1 and CDR2 from the germline V gene are SGDLS and YYNGEE. This CDR3 has 16 residues. The CDR3 nucleotides read TGTGCCAGCAGCGTAGGGGCGGGAGGGCCGATAGAGACCCAGTACTTC. This codes for CASSVGAGGPIETQYF.

The V call is TRBV6-5, the J call TRBJ1-1, with TRBD1 as a possible D gene (5 bases). Germline lookup yields CDR1 MNHEY and CDR2 SVGAGI. Trimming removed 0 bases from V and 1 base from J, with 6 bases in between. This CDR3 region has 14 residues. The CDR3 coding sequence is TGTGCCAGCAGTTACTCGCAGGGGAACACTGAAGCTTTCTTT. Its protein is CASSYSQGNTEAFF.

This clone appeared a single time. The V and J genes are TRBV19 and TRBJ2-3; 8 positions agree with TRBD1. Germline V gene sequence: CDR1 LNHDA, CDR2 SQIVND (reference sequence). The V segment lost 10 bases and the J segment 4 bases; nucleotides outside the gene matches: 10. The CDR3 runs 14 residues. CDR3 DNA: TGTGCCACCGTCGGACAGGGAAGGGCAGATACGCAGTATTTT. This sequence encodes CATVGQGRADTQYF. The full variable domain, rest sourced from reference TRBV19 and TRBJ2-3, is DGGITQSPKYLFRKEGQNVTLSCEQNLNHDAMYWYRQDPGQGLRLIYYSQIVNDFQKGDIAEGYSVSREKKESFPLTVTSAQKNPTAFYLCATVGQGRADTQYFGPGTRLTVL.

The chain uses TRBV11-3 and TRBJ2-7; no clear D gene. CDR1 is SGHNT and CDR2 is YENEEA in the germline V gene. V was clipped by 1 base and J by 5 bases, with 12 bases between them. This CDR3 is built from 14 residues. The CDR3 reads CASSLAGQPHEQYV. The CDR3 coding sequence is TGTGCCAGCAGCTTAGCAGGCCAACCCCACGAGCAGTACGTC.